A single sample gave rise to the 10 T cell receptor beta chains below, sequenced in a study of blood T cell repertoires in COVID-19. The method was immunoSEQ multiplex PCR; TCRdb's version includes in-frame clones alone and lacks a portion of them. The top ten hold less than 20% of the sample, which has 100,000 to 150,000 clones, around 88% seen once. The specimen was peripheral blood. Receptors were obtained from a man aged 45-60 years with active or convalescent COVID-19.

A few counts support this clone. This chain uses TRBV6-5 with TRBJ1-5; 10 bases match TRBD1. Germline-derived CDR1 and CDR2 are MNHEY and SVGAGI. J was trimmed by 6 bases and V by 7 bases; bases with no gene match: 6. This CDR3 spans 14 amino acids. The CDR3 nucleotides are TGTGCCAGCAAACCGGGACAGGGGTTTCAGCCCCAGCATTTT. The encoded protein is CASKPGQGFQPQHF.

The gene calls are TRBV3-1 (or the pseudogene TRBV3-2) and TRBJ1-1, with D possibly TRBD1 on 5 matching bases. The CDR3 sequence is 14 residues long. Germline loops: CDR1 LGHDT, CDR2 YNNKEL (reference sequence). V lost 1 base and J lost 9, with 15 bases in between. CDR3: CASSQVIGTGQAFF. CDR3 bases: TGTGCCAGCAGCCAAGTAATAGGAACAGGCCAAGCTTTCTTT.

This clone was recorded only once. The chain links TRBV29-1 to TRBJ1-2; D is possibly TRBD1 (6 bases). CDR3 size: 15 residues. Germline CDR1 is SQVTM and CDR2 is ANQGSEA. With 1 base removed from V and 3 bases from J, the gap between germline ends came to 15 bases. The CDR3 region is CSVEGRGERDYGYTF. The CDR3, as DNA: TGCAGCGTTGAAGGCAGGGGCGAGAGGGACTATGGCTACACCTTC.

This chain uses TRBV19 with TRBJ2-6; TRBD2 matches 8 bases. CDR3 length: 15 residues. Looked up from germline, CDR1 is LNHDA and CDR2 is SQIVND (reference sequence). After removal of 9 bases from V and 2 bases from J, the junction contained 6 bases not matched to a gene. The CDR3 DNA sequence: TGTGCCAGCACCCGAGCGGGAGCTGGGGCCAACGTCCTGACTTTC. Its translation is CASTRAGAGANVLTF.

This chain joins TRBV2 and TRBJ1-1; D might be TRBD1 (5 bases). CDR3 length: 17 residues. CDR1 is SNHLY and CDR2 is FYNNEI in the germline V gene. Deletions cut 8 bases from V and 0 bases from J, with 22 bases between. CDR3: CASLLRGPRAVNTEAFF. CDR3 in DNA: TGTGCCAGCCTACTAAGAGGACCCAGGGCCGTGAACACTGAAGCTTTCTTT.

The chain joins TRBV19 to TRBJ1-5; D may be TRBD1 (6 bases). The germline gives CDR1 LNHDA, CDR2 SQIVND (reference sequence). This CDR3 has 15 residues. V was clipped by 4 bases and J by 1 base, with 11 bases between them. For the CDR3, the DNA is TGTGCCAGTAGTACCCAGGGACAAAGCAATCAGCCCCAGCATTTT. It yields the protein CASSTQGQSNQPQHF. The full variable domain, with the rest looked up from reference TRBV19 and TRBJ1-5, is DGGITQSPKYLFRKEGQNVTLSCEQNLNHDAMYWYRQDPGQGLRLIYYSQIVNDFQKGDIAEGYSVSREKKESFPLTVTSAQKNPTAFYLCASSTQGQSNQPQHFGDGTRLSIL.

The CDR3 DNA reads TGTGCCAGCAGGGGGACAGGGGGAGGCACCGGGGAGCTGTTTTTT. Residues: CASRGTGGGTGELFF. The chain links TRBV2 to TRBJ2-2; 11 bases align to TRBD1. CDR1 SNHLY and CDR2 FYNNEI come from the germline V gene. The CDR3 loop spans 15 amino acids. The junction had 4 bases not matched to a gene; V was cut back by 6 bases and J by 4 bases.

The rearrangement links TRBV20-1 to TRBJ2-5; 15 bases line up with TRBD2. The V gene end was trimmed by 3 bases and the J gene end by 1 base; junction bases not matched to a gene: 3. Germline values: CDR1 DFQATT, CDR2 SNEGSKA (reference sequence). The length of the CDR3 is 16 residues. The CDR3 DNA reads TGCAGTGCTAGTGGGACTAGCGGGAGGACCCAAGAGACCCAGTACTTC. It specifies CSASGTSGRTQETQYF.

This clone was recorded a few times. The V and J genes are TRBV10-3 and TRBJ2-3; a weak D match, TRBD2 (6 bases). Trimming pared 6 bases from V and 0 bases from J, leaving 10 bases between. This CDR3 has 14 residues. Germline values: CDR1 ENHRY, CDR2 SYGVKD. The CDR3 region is CAIRRDGSTDTQYF. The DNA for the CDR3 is TGTGCCATCAGGCGGGACGGAAGCACAGATACGCAGTATTTT.

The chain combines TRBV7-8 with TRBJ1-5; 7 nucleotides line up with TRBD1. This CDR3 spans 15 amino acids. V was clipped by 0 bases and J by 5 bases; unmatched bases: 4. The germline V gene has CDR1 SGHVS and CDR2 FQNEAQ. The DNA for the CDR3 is TGTGCCAGCAGCTTAGCGGACAGGTTCGATCAGCCCCAGCATTTT. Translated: CASSLADRFDQPQHF.